This TCR beta chain comes out of a study of immune reconstitution after stem cell transplant in scleroderma. Relative to its sample, this clonotype is medium-sized (0.01 to 0.1%). The germline gives CDR1 SGHRS, CDR2 YFSETQ. V gave up 3 bases and J gave up 4 bases; unmatched junction bases: 9. The CDR3 has 16 residues. TCRdb analysed the RT-PCR reads with MiXCR anew, one entry per CDR3 protein. Of some 2,400 distinct CDR3 sequences in the sample, under 13% were seen once. The receptor comes from a female donor with systemic sclerosis. The V call is TRBV5-1, the J call TRBJ2-1; TRBD2 matches 8 bases. The sample was collected before or after autologous hematopoietic stem cell transplantation (not recorded which). The CDR3 protein is CASSSFGAGAYNEQFF. The CDR3 DNA follows: TGCGCCAGCAGCTCCTTTGGAGCGGGGGCGTACAATGAGCAGTTCTTC.